The table lists the clone carrying this TCR beta chain with many counts. TCRdb passed the reads through MiXCR, listing each CDR3 protein once. The sample lists approximately 500,000 distinct CDR3 sequences, approximately 10% seen once, with approximately 10% in the top ten. The germline CDR1 and CDR2 sequences are SGHVS and FNYEAQ. With 5 bases clipped from V and 0 bases from J, the junction kept 7 bases outside the gene matches. The CDR3 totals 16 residues. The entry originates in a study of T cell repertoires in cytomegalovirus infection. The receptor was isolated from a human donor in good health (CMV status not recorded). Some clones in this sample may be carry-over from other donors' samples. The V and J genes are TRBV7-6 and TRBJ2-4, with TRBD1 matching over 7 bases. Sequencing was carried out using PBMCs. CDR3 DNA sequence: TGTGCCAGCAGCCCCCGACAGGGCCTAGCCAAAAACATTCAGTACTTC. Residues: CASSPRQGLAKNIQYF.